The T cell receptor (beta chain) under discussion was sequenced for a study of blood T cell repertoires in COVID-19. Turning to the study itself: Samples of COVID-19 (acute and convalescent) were obtained from the United States, Italy and Spain. Nucleic acid was either cDNA or gDNA, and it came from T cells, B-cell-depleted T cells, or PBMCs.

In the authors' workflow: Reference gene primer amplification gave nucleated cell count estimates. The data were produced by immunoSEQ multiplex PCR, yet TCRdb's version contains in-frame clones alone and is incomplete. V, J and clone size are taken as reported in that table, and D and trimming were inferred from the DNA itself. In the table there are roughly 340,000 clones, under 95% of which are singletons. Germline loops: CDR1 MDHEN, CDR2 SYDVKM. The CDR3 sequence is 15 residues long. Deletions cut 4 bases from V and 2 bases from J, with 14 bases between. V usage is TRBV28 and J usage is TRBJ1-2, with a weak D call TRBD1 (5 bases). The TCR was taken from a woman younger than 30 who had recovered from COVID-19. The sequenced sample was peripheral blood. CDR3 coding DNA: TGTGCCAGCAGTTATCTTGACAGACCGAACTATGGCTACACCTTC. It is translated as CASSYLDRPNYGYTF.